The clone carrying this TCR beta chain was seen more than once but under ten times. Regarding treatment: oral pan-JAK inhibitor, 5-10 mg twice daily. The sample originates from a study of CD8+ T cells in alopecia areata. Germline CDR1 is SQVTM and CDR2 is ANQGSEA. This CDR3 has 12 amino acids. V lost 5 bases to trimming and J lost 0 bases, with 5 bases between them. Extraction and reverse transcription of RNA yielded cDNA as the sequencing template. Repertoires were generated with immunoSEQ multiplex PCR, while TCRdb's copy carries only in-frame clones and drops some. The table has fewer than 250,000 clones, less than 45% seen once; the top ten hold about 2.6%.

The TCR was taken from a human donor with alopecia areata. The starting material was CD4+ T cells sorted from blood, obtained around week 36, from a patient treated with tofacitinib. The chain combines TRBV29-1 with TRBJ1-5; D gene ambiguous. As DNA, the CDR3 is TGCAGCGTTAGGACTAGCAATCAGCCCCAGCATTTT. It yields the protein CSVRTSNQPQHF.